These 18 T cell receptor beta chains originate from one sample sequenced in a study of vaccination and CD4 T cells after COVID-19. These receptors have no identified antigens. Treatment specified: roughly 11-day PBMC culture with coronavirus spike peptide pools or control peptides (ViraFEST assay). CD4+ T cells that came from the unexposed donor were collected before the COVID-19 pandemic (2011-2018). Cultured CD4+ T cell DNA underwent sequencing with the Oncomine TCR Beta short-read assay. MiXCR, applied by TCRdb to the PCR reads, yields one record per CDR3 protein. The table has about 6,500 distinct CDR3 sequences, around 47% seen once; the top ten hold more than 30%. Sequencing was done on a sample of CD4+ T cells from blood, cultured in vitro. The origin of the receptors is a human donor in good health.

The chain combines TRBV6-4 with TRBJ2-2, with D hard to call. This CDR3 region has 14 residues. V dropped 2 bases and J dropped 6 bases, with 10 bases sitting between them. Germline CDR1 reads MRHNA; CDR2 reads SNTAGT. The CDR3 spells CASSDGQSAGELFF. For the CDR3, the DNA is TGTGCCAGCAGTGACGGGCAATCAGCCGGGGAGCTGTTTTTT.

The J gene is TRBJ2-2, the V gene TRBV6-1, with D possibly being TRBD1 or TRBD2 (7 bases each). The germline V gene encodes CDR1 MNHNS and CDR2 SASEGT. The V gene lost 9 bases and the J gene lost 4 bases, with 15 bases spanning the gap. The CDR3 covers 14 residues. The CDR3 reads CASTDREGTGELFF. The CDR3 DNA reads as TGTGCCAGTACAGACAGGGAGGGCACCGGGGAGCTGTTTTTT.

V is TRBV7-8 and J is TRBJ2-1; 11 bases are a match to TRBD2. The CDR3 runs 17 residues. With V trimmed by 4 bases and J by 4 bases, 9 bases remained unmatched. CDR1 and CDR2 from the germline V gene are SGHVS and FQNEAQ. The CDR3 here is CASSSSLAGGQYNEQFF. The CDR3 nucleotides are TGTGCCAGCAGCTCCAGCTTAGCGGGGGGGCAATACAATGAGCAGTTCTTC.

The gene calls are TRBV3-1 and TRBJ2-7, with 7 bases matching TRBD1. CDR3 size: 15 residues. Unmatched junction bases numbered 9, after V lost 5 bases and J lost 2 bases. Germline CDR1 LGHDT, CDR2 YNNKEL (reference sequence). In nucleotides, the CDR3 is TGTGCCAGCAGCTTTCGAGGGGGCGCAACCTACGAGCAGTACTTC. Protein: CASSFRGGATYEQYF.

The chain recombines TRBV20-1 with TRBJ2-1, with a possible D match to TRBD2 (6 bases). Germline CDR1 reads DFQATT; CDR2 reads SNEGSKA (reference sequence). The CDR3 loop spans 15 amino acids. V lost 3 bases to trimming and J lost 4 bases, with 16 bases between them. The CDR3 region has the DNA TGCAGTGCTAGGGGGGAGCGGGTCTCATACAATGAGCAGTTCTTC. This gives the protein CSARGERVSYNEQFF.

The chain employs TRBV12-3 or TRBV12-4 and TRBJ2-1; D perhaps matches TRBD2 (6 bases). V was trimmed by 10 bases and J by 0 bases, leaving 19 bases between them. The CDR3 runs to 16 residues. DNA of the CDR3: TGTGCCACCCGCAGAGCGGGCCCACACTCCTACAATGAGCAGTTCTTC. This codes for CATRRAGPHSYNEQFF.

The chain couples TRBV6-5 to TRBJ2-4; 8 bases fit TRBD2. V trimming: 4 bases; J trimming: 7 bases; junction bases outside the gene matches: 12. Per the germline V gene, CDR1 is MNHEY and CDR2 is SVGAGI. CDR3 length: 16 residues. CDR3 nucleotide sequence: TGTGCCAGCAGTTTTCGGACTCGGGGGGGCTGGAACATTCAGTACTTC. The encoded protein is CASSFRTRGGWNIQYF.

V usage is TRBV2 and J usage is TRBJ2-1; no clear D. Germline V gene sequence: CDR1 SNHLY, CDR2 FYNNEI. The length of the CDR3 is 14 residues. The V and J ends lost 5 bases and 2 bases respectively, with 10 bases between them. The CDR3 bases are TGTGCCAGCAGTCCGGGTCTAGCCTACAATGAGCAGTTCTTC. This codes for CASSPGLAYNEQFF. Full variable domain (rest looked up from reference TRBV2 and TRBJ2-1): EPEVTQTPSHQVTQMGQEVILRCVPISNHLYFYWYRQILGQKVEFLVSFYNNEISEKSEIFDDQFSVERPDGSNFTLKIRSTKLEDSAMYFCASSPGLAYNEQFFGPGTRLTVL.

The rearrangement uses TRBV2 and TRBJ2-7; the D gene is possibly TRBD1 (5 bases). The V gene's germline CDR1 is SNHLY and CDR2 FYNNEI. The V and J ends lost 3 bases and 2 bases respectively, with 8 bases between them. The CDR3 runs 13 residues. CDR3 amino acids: CASSDTGTYEQYF. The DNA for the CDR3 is TGTGCCAGCAGTGATACAGGAACCTACGAGCAGTACTTC.

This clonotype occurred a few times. This chain's CDR3 is CSARDLAVDEQYF. CDR3 bases: TGCAGTGCTAGAGATCTAGCGGTGGACGAGCAGTACTTC. The chain is built from TRBV20-1 and TRBJ2-7, with TRBD2 matching 7 bases. Trimming took 0 bases from V and 5 from J; bases not matched to a gene: 4. This CDR3 region has 13 residues. The germline gives CDR1 DFQATT, CDR2 SNEGSKA (reference sequence).

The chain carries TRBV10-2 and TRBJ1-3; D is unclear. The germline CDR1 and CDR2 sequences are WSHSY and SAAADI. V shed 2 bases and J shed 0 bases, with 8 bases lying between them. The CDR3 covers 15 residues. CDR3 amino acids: CASSEPRGSGNTIYF. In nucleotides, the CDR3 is TGCGCCAGCAGTGAGCCCCGGGGCTCTGGAAACACCATATATTTT.

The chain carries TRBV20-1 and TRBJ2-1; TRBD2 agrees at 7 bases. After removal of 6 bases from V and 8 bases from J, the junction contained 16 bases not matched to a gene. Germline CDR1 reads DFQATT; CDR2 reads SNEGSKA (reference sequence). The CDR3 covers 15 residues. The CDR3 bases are TGCAGTGCGGCAAGGGAAGCGGGATATGGCGATGAGCAGTTCTTC. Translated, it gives CSAAREAGYGDEQFF.

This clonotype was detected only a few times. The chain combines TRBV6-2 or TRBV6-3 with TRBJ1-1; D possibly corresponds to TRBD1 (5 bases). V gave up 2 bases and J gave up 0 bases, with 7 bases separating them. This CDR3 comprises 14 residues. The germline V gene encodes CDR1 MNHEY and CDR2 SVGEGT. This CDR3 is CASSYRGMNTEAFF. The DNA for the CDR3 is TGTGCCAGCAGTTACAGGGGAATGAACACTGAAGCTTTCTTT.

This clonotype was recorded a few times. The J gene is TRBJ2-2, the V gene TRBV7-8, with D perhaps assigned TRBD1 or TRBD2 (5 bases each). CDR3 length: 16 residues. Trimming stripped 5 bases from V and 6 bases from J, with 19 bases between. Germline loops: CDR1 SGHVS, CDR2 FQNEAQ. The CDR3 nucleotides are TGTGCCAGCAGCCAGGGTGGCAGGAGCGGTGCCGGGGAGCTGTTTTTT. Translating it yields CASSQGGRSGAGELFF.

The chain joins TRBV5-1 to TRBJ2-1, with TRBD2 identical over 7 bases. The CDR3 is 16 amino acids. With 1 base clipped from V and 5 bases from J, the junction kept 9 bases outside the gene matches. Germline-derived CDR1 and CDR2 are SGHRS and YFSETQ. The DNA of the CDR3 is TGCGCCAGCAGCTTGTTTTCGGCGGGAGTAAACAATGAGCAGTTCTTC. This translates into CASSLFSAGVNNEQFF.

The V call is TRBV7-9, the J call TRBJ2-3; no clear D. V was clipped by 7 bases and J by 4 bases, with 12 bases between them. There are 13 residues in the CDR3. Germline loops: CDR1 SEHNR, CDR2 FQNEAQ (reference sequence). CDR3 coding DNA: TGTGCCAGCACACTTGACCGAGCAGATACGCAGTATTTT. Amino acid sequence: CASTLDRADTQYF. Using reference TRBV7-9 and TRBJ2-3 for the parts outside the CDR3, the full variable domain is DTGVSQNPRHKITKRGQNVTFRCDPISEHNRLYWYRQTLGQGPEFLTYFQNEAQLEKSRLLSDRFSAERPKGSFSTLEIQRTEQGDSAMYLCASTLDRADTQYFGPGTRLTVL.

Written as DNA, the CDR3 is TGCAGTGCTAGAGTCCCGTTTAGCAATCAGCCCCAGCATTTT. Translating gives CSARVPFSNQPQHF. The chain links TRBV20-1 to TRBJ1-5; D not resolved. The CDR3 is 14 amino acids. The V gene's germline CDR1 is DFQATT and CDR2 SNEGSKA (reference sequence). V lost 1 base, J lost 0 bases, and 7 bases lay in between.

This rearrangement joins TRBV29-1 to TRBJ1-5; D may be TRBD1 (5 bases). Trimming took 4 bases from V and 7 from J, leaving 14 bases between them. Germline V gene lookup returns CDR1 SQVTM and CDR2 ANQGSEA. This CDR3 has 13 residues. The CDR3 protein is CSVVSRAGQPQHF. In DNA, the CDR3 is TGCAGCGTTGTTTCCAGGGCGGGACAGCCCCAGCATTTT.